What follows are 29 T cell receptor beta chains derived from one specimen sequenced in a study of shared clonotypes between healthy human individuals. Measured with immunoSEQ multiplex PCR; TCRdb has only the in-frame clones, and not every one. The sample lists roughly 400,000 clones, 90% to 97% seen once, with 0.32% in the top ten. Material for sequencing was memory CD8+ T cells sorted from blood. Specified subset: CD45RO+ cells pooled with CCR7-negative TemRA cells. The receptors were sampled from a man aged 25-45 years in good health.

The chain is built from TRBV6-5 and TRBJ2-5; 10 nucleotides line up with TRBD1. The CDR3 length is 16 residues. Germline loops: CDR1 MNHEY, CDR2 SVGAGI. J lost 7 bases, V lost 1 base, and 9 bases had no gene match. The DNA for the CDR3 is TGTGCCAGCAGTTACTTAAATGACAGGGGGCGCGGGACCCAGTACTTC. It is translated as CASSYLNDRGRGTQYF.

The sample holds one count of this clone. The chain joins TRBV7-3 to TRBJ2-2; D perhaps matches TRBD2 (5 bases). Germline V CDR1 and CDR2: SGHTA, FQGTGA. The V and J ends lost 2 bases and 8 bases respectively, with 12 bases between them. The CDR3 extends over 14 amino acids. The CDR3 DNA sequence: TGTGCCAGCAGCTTACGAGGGAAAGGAGGGGAGCTGTTTTTT. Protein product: CASSLRGKGGELFF. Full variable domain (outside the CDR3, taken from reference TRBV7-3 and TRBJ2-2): GAGVSQTPSNKVTEKGKYVELRCDPISGHTALYWYRQSLGQGPEFLIYFQGTGAADDSGLPNDRFFAVRPEGSVSTLKIQRTERGDSAVYLCASSLRGKGGELFFGEGSRLTVL.

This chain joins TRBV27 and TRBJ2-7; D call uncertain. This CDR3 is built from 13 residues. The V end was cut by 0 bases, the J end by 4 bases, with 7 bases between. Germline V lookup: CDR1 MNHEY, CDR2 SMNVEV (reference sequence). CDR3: CASSLSGFYEQYF. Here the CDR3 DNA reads TGTGCCAGCAGTTTATCGGGGTTTTACGAGCAGTACTTC.

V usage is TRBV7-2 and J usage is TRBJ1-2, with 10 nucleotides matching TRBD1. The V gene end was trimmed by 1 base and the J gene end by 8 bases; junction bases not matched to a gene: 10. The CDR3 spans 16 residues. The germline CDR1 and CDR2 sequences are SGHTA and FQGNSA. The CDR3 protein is CASSLDFGQGVRGYTF. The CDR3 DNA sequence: TGTGCCAGCAGCTTAGATTTCGGACAGGGGGTTAGGGGCTACACCTTC.

Here the CDR3 DNA reads TGTGCCAGCAGTTTTTTAACGGGGGACTATGGCTACACCTTC. This translates into CASSFLTGDYGYTF. The V and J genes are TRBV28 and TRBJ1-2; D perhaps matches TRBD1 (5 bases). This CDR3 region has 14 residues. The V gene lost 3 bases and the J gene lost 3 bases, with 11 bases spanning the gap. CDR1 is MDHEN and CDR2 is SYDVKM in the germline V gene.

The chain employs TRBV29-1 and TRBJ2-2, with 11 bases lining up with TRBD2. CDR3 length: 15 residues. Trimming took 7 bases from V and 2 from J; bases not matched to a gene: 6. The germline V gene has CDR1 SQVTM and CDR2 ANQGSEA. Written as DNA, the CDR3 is TGCAGCGCCTTAACTAGCGGGAGTAACACCGGGGAGCTGTTTTTT. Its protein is CSALTSGSNTGELFF.

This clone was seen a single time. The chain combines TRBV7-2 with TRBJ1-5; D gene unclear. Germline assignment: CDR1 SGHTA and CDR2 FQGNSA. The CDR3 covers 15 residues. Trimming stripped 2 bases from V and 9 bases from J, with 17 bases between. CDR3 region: CASSLRQGMMGPQHF. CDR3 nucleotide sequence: TGTGCCAGCAGCTTAAGACAAGGGATGATGGGGCCCCAGCATTTT.

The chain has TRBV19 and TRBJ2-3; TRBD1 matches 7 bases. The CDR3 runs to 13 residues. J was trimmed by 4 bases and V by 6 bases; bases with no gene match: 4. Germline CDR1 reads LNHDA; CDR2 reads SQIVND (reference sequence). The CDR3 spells CASRSTGSDTQYF. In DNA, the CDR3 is TGTGCCAGTAGATCGACAGGGTCAGATACGCAGTATTTT.

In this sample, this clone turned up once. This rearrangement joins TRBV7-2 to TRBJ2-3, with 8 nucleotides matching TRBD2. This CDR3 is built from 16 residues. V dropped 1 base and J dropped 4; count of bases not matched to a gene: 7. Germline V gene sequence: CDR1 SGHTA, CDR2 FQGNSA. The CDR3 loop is CASSLGGVGRADTQYF. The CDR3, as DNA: TGTGCCAGCAGCTTAGGCGGCGTCGGGAGGGCAGATACGCAGTATTTT.

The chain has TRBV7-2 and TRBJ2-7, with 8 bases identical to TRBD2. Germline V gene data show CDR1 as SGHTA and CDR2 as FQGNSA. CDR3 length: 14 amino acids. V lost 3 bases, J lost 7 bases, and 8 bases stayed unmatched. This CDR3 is CASSFWSGSREQYF. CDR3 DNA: TGTGCCAGCAGCTTTTGGAGCGGGAGTCGAGAGCAGTACTTC.

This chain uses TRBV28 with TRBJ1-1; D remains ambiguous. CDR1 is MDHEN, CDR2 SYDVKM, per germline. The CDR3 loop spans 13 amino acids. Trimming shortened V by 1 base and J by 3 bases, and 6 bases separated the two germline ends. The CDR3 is CASSLSSYTEAFF. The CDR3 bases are TGTGCCAGCAGTTTATCTTCTTACACTGAAGCTTTCTTT.

CDR3 sequence reads: CSAREVPEQFF. The CDR3 DNA sequence: TGCAGTGCTAGAGAAGTTCCCGAGCAGTTCTTC. The J gene is TRBJ2-1, the V gene TRBV20-1, with D unclear. Germline-derived CDR1 and CDR2 are DFQATT and SNEGSKA (reference sequence). Trimming took off 0 bases at V and 10 bases at J, with 7 bases between the two ends. The CDR3 length is 11 residues.

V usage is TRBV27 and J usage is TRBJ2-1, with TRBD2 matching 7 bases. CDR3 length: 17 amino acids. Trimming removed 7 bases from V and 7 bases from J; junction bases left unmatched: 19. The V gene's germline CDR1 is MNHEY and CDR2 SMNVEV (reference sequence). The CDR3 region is CASIGGRNLFTGNEQFF. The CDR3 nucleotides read TGTGCCAGCATCGGGGGGAGGAACTTATTCACCGGGAATGAGCAGTTCTTC.

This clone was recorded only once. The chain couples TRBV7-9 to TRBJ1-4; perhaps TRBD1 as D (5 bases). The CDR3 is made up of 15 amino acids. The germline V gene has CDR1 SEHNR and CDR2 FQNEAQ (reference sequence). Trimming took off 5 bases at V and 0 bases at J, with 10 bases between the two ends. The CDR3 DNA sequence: TGTGCCAGCAGCCACCCCAGGGCAACTAATGAAAAACTGTTTTTT. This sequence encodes CASSHPRATNEKLFF. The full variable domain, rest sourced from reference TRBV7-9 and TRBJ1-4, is DTGVSQNPRHKITKRGQNVTFRCDPISEHNRLYWYRQTLGQGPEFLTYFQNEAQLEKSRLLSDRFSAERPKGSFSTLEIQRTEQGDSAMYLCASSHPRATNEKLFFGSGTQLSVL.

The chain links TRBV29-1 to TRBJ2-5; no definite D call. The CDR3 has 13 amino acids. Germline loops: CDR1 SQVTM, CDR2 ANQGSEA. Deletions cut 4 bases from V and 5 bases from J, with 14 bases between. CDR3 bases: TGCAGCGTTGTGGGCACCTCAATGGAGACCCAGTACTTC. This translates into CSVVGTSMETQYF.

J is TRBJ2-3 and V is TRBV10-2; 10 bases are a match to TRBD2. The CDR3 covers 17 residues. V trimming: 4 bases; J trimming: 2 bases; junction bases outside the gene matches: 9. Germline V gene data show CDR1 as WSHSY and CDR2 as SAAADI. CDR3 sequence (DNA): TGCGCCAGCAGTGCCCCCTGGACTAGCGGAGACACAGATACGCAGTATTTT. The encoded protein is CASSAPWTSGDTDTQYF.

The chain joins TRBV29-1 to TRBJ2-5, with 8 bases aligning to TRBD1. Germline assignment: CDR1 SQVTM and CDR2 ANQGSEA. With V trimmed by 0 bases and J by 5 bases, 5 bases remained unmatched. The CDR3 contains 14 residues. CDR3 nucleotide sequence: TGCAGCGTTGAAGACCTACAGGGGGACGAGACCCAGTACTTC. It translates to CSVEDLQGDETQYF. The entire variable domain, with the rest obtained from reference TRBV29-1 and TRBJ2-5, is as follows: SAVISQKPSRDICQRGTSLTIQCQVDSQVTMMFWYRQQPGQSLTLIATANQGSEATYESGFVIDKFPISRPNLTFSTLTVSNMSPEDSSIYLCSVEDLQGDETQYFGPGTRLLVL.

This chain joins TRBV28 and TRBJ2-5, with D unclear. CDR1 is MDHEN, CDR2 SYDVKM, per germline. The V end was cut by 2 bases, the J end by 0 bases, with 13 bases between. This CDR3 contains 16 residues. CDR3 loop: CASSLGQETYQETQYF. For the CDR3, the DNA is TGTGCCAGCAGTTTAGGCCAGGAAACGTACCAAGAGACCCAGTACTTC. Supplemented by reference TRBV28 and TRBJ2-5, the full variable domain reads DVKVTQSSRYLVKRTGEKVFLECVQDMDHENMFWYRQDPGLGLRLIYFSYDVKMKEKGDIPEGYSVSREKKERFSLILESASTNQTSMYLCASSLGQETYQETQYFGPGTRLLVL.

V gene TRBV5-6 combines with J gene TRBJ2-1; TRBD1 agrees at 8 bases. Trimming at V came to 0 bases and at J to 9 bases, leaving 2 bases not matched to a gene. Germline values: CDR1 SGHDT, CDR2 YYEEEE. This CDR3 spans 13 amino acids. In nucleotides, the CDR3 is TGTGCCAGCAGCTTGGTGACAGGGGTTGAGCAGTTCTTC. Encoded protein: CASSLVTGVEQFF.

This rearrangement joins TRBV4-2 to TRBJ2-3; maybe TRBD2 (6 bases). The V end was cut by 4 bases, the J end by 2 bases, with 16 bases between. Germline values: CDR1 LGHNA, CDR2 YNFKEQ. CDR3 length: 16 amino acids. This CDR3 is CASSPRLGSSTDTQYF. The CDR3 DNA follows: TGTGCCAGCAGCCCTCGACTAGGCTCATCCACAGATACGCAGTATTTT.

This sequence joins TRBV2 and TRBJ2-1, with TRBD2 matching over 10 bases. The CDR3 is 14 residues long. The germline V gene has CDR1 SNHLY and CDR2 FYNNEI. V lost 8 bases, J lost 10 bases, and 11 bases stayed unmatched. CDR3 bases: TGTGCCAGCCTTAGCTTAGCGGGAGGTTCCGAGCAGTTCTTC. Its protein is CASLSLAGGSEQFF.

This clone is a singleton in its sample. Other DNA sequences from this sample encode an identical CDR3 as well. The CDR3: CASSSQGNEQFF. CDR3 bases: TGCGCCAGCAGCTCACAGGGAAATGAGCAGTTCTTC. This chain links TRBV5-1 with TRBJ2-1, with D perhaps TRBD1 (6 bases). V lost 3 bases to trimming and J lost 7 bases, with 8 bases between them. Germline V CDR1 and CDR2: SGHRS, YFSETQ. This CDR3 has 12 residues.

The CDR3 bases are TGTGCCAGCAGTTTAGTGCGGGTCGGGACCGGGGAGCTGTTTTTT. Translating gives CASSLVRVGTGELFF. The V call is TRBV28, the J call TRBJ2-2; TRBD2 might be the D (5 bases). Germline V gives CDR1 MDHEN, CDR2 SYDVKM. V was clipped by 2 bases and J by 5 bases, with 12 bases between them. This CDR3 is 15 amino acids long.

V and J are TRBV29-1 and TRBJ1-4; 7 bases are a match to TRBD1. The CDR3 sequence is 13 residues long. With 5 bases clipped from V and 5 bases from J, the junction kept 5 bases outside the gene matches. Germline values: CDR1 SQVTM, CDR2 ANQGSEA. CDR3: CSVLGGPNEKLFF. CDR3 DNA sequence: TGCAGCGTTTTAGGGGGCCCGAATGAAAAACTGTTTTTT.

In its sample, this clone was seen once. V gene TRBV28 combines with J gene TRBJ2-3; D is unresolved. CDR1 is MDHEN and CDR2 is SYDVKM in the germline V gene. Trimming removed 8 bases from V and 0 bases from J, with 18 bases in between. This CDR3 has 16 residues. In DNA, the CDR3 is TGTGCCAGCCGGTCGTCGTGGCAGGAAAGCACAGATACGCAGTATTTT. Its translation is CASRSSWQESTDTQYF.

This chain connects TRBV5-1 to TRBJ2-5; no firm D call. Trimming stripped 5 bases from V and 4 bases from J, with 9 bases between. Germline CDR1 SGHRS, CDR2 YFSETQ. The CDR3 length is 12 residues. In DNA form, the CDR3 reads TGCGCCAGCAGGTTCAGTGGAGAGACCCAGTACTTC. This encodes CASRFSGETQYF.

The CDR3 is CASSVDPSGANVLTF. For the CDR3, the DNA is TGTGCCAGCAGCGTAGACCCCTCTGGGGCCAACGTCCTGACTTTC. The V and J genes are TRBV9 and TRBJ2-6; D is undetermined. The CDR3 runs 15 residues. The germline gives CDR1 SGDLS, CDR2 YYNGEE. The V gene lost 0 bases and the J gene lost 0 bases, with 4 bases spanning the gap.

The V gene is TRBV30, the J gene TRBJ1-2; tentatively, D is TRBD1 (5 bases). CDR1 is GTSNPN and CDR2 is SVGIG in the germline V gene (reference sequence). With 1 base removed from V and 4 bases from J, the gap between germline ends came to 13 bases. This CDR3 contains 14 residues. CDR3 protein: CAWSAFRGGYGYTF. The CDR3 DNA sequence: TGTGCCTGGAGTGCGTTCCGTGGGGGCTATGGCTACACCTTC.

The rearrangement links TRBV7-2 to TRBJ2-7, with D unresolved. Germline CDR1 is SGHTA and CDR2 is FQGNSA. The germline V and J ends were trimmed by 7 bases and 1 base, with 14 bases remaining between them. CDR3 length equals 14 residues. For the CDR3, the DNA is TGTGCCAGCACCAAACGAGGATGGTCCTACGAGCAGTACTTC. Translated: CASTKRGWSYEQYF.